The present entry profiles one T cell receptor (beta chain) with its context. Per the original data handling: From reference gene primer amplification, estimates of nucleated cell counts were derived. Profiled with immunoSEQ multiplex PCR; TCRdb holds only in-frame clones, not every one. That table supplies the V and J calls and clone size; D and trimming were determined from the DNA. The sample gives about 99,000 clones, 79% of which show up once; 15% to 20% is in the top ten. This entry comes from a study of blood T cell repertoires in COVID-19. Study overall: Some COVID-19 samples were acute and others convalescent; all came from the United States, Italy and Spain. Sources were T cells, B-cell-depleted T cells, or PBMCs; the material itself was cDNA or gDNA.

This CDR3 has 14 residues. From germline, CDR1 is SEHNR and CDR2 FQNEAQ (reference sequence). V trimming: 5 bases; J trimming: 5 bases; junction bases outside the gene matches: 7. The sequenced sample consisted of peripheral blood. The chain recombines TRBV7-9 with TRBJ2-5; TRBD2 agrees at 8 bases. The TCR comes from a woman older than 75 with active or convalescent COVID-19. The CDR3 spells CASSGDPSGETQYF. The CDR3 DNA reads TGTGCCAGCAGCGGGGATCCTAGCGGGGAGACCCAGTACTTC.